This TCR beta chain was identified in a study of blood T cell repertoires in COVID-19. Germline CDR1 reads MGHRA; CDR2 reads YSYEKL. V was shortened by 8 bases and J by 4 bases, with 8 bases between the two germline ends. The CDR3 is 11 residues long. Profiled with immunoSEQ multiplex PCR; TCRdb holds only in-frame clones, not every one. The sample has a few hundred thousand clones; roughly 91% are singletons. The J gene is TRBJ1-1, the V gene TRBV4-1; TRBD1 might be the D (5 bases). The receptor's source is a man in his thirties or forties with acute or convalescent COVID-19. The material sequenced was peripheral blood. The CDR3 nucleotides read TGCGCCAGCGGGGGGGTCACTGAAGCTTTCTTT. Its translation is CASGGVTEAFF.